This T cell receptor beta chain is drawn from a study of CD8 T cells in ankylosing spondylitis. Findings of the study overall: The clones that were linked to disease were reported to be significantly enriched in matched synovial fluid samples from ankylosing spondylitis patients. There were earlier reports of some motif variants in reactive arthritis synovial fluid and blood. In ankylosing spondylitis blood, a motif of roughly 8 highly homologous TCR beta variants appeared characteristic.

Scientists made TCR beta libraries using quantitative 5'-RACE with molecular barcodes. Each CDR3 protein is one row after TCRdb ran MiXCR on the 5' RACE reads. Among some 130,000 distinct CDR3 sequences listed, about 7.3% were seen once. V shed 4 bases, J shed 5 bases, and the junction held 8 bases outside the gene matches. The CDR3 contains 15 residues. Germline loops: CDR1 SGHTA, CDR2 FQGNSA. This clonotype was seen a few times. Its antigen is unidentified. V is TRBV7-2 and J is TRBJ2-5, with 9 bases that match TRBD1. What was sequenced was blood, either unsorted or a sorted T cell fraction (not recorded which). This TCR derives from a female donor with ankylosing spondylitis or in good health (not recorded which). CDR3 sequence (DNA): TGTGCCAGCAGCTCCGGGACAGGGTGGGGGGAGACCCAGTACTTC. Protein sequence: CASSSGTGWGETQYF. Combining the CDR3 with reference TRBV7-2 and TRBJ2-5 gives the whole variable domain GAGVSQSPSNKVTEKGKDVELRCDPISGHTALYWYRQSLGQGLEFLIYFQGNSAPDKSGLPSDRFSAERTGGSVSTLTIQRTQQEDSAVYLCASSSGTGWGETQYFGPGTRLLVL.